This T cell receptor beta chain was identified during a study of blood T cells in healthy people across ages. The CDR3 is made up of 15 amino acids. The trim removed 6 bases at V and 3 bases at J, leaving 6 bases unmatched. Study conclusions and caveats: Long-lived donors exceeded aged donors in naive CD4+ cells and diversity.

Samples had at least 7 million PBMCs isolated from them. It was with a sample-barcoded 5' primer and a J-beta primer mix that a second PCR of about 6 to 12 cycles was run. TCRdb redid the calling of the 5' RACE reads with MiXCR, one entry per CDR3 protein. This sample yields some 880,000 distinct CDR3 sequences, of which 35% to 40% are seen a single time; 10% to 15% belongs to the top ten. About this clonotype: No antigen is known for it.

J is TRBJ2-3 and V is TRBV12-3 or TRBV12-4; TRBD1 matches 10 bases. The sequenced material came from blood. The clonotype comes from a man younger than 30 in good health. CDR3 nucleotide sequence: TGTGCCAGCAGCAGATGGGACAGGGGAACAGATACGCAGTATTTT. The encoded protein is CASSRWDRGTDTQYF.